The 11 T cell receptor delta chains given below trace back to one sample, sequenced in a study of gamma-delta chains in newborns, infants, children. TCRdb re-called the reads using CATT. The repertoire includes about 4,900 delta-chain clones, 2.7% of them detected once, and roughly 15% sits in the top ten. Sequenced sample: blood. These TCRs come from a child who was a newborn, infant or young child, either healthy, febrile or measles-vaccinated (not recorded which).

This sequence joins TRDV2 and TRDJ2, with 8 bases identical to TRDD3. CDR1 is GEAIGNYY, CDR2 EKD, per germline. The junction had 12 bases not matched to a gene; V was cut back by 1 base and J by 0 bases. The CDR3 is 19 amino acids. CDR3 residues: CACDTILGVLSTLTAQLFF. The CDR3 nucleotides are TGTGCCTGTGACACGATACTGGGGGTCCTCTCGACTTTGACAGCACAACTCTTCTTT.

This clone has a handful of counts. A read error may be the cause here, since a much bigger clone is one base away. Other DNA sequences from this sample encode an identical CDR3 as well. The V gene is TRDV2, the J gene TRDJ2; 8 positions agree with TRDD3. The CDR3 extends over 15 amino acids. J was trimmed by 1 base and V by 0 bases; bases with no gene match: 0. Germline CDR1 GEAIGNYY, CDR2 EKD. In DNA, the CDR3 is TGTGCCTGTGACACCCTGGGGGATTTGACAGCACAACTCTTCTTT. It codes for CACDTLGDLTAQLFF.

This clone is medium-sized within its sample. This chain uses TRDV2 with TRDJ3; TRDD3 matches at 12 bases. The V segment lost 3 bases and the J segment 2 bases; nucleotides outside the gene matches: 7. This CDR3 is built from 19 residues. Germline CDR1 reads GEAIGNYY; CDR2 reads EKD. CDR3 sequence reads: CACDRTGGYSTWDTRQMFF. The CDR3 DNA reads as TGTGCCTGTGACCGTACTGGGGGATACTCGACCTGGGACACCCGACAGATGTTTTTC.

CDR3 protein: CACDSTGGFSWDTRQMFF. The CDR3 DNA sequence: TGTGCCTGTGACAGTACTGGGGGATTTTCCTGGGACACCCGACAGATGTTTTTC. The V and J genes are TRDV2 and TRDJ3; TRDD3 agrees at 10 bases. Germline V gene lookup returns CDR1 GEAIGNYY and CDR2 EKD. J gave up 1 base and V 2 bases, and 4 bases lay outside the gene matches. There are 18 residues in the CDR3.

This clone was counted only a few times. V is TRDV1 and J is TRDJ1; D possibly corresponds to TRDD3 (8 bases). This CDR3 comprises 19 residues. CDR1 and CDR2 (germline): TSWWSYY, QGS. The V end lost 3 bases, the J end lost 0 bases, and 23 bases lay between the germline ends. The CDR3 spells CALGEPIPTGGSYTDKLIF. In nucleotides, the CDR3 is TGTGCTCTTGGGGAGCCGATTCCTACTGGGGGTTCGTACACCGATAAACTCATCTTT.

For this clone: Given a much more abundant clone one base away, this may be a read error. This chain joins TRDV2 and TRDJ3; TRDD3 agrees at 9 bases. CDR3 length equals 17 residues. Germline V CDR1 and CDR2: GEAIGNYY, EKD. The V segment lost 2 bases and the J segment 0 bases; nucleotides outside the gene matches: 1. CDR3 sequence (DNA): TGTGCCTGTGACAACTGGGGGAGCTCCTGGGACACCCGACAGATGTTTTTC. This translates into CACDNWGSSWDTRQMFF.

As concerns this clone: The sample carries other DNA sequences with the same CDR3. The gene calls are TRDV2 and TRDJ3; 8 nucleotides align to TRDD3. Per germline, CDR1 GEAIGNYY and CDR2 EKD. This CDR3 contains 17 residues. The trim removed 0 bases at V and 3 bases at J, leaving 3 bases unmatched. Here the CDR3 reads CACDTWGYSWDTRQMFF. The CDR3 coding sequence is TGTGCCTGTGACACCTGGGGATACAGCTGGGACACCCGACAGATGTTTTTC.

By frequency in the sample, this clone is medium-sized (0.01 to 0.1%). This chain uses TRAV29/DV5 with TRDJ3; D uncertain. CDR1 is NSMFDY and CDR2 is ISSIKDK in the germline V gene. This CDR3 has 15 amino acids. Deletions cut 0 bases from V and 0 bases from J, with 4 bases between. CDR3 nucleotide sequence: TGTGCAGCAAGCGTCTCCTCCTGGGACACCCGACAGATGTTTTTC. Its translation is CAASVSSWDTRQMFF.

Only a few counts were recorded for this clone. The chain joins TRDV2 to TRDJ3, with TRDD3 identical over 10 bases. The CDR3 covers 20 residues. J lost 0 bases, V lost 2 bases, and 9 bases had no gene match. Germline CDR1 GEAIGNYY, CDR2 EKD. DNA of the CDR3: TGTGCCTGTGACAAGCTACTGGGGGATTTGAGCTCCTGGGACACCCGACAGATGTTTTTC. This translates into CACDKLLGDLSSWDTRQMFF.

This clone was counted only a few times. The chain recombines TRDV2 with TRDJ3, with D possibly being TRDD3 (5 bases). The CDR3 length is 19 residues. V lost 1 base to trimming and J lost 1 base, with 16 bases between them. The germline V gene has CDR1 GEAIGNYY and CDR2 EKD. CDR3 DNA: TGTGCCTGTGACACTGGGAGCTCAATACGTTCCTGGGACACCCGACAGATGTTTTTC. Protein sequence: CACDTGSSIRSWDTRQMFF.

About this clone: A read error may explain this, as a much larger clone is one base away. Other DNA sequences from this sample encode an identical CDR3 as well. The chain uses TRDV2 and TRDJ1; 7 bases are shared with TRDD3. Germline V gives CDR1 GEAIGNYY, CDR2 EKD. CDR3 length equals 14 residues. The J segment lost 0 bases and the V segment lost 3 bases, leaving 3 bases of the junction unmatched. The CDR3 coding sequence is TGTGCCTGTGACCCCCTGGGGGACACCGATAAACTCATCTTT. The encoded protein is CACDPLGDTDKLIF.